These 20 T cell receptor beta chains came from one sample sequenced in a study of identical twins. TCRdb redid the calling of the 5' RACE reads with MiXCR, one entry per CDR3 protein. In the table there are approximately 690,000 distinct CDR3 sequences, approximately 6.1% of which are singletons. Material: naive T cells sorted from blood. The receptors come from a man younger than 35 in good health.

This clonotype was recorded a few times. The genes are TRBV7-2 and TRBJ1-1; tentative D call: TRBD1 (5 bases). The V and J ends lost 2 bases and 3 bases respectively, with 10 bases between them. From germline, CDR1 is SGHTA and CDR2 FQGNSA. CDR3 length: 14 residues. The CDR3, as DNA: TGTGCCAGCAGCTTATCCCGGGACTACACTGAAGCTTTCTTT. Translating it yields CASSLSRDYTEAFF. Combining the CDR3 with reference TRBV7-2 and TRBJ1-1 gives the whole variable domain GAGVSQSPSNKVTEKGKDVELRCDPISGHTALYWYRQSLGQGLEFLIYFQGNSAPDKSGLPSDRFSAERTGGSVSTLTIQRTQQEDSAVYLCASSLSRDYTEAFFGQGTRLTVV.

The gene calls are TRBV19 and TRBJ2-3; D unclear. The CDR3 is 16 amino acids. V lost 5 bases, J lost 6 bases, and 21 bases lay in between. Per the germline V gene, CDR1 is LNHDA and CDR2 is SQIVND (reference sequence). CDR3 amino acids: CASSVGRMSAIDTQYF. The DNA for the CDR3 is TGTGCCAGTAGTGTAGGGCGGATGAGCGCAATTGATACGCAGTATTTT. The full variable domain, completed using reference TRBV19 and TRBJ2-3, is DGGITQSPKYLFRKEGQNVTLSCEQNLNHDAMYWYRQDPGQGLRLIYYSQIVNDFQKGDIAEGYSVSREKKESFPLTVTSAQKNPTAFYLCASSVGRMSAIDTQYFGPGTRLTVL.

This clonotype showed up many times. The J gene is TRBJ1-2, the V gene TRBV10-3; maybe TRBD1 (6 bases). The ends were cut back, 4 bases at V and 8 bases at J, with 11 bases in the middle. CDR3 length: 12 residues. CDR1 is ENHRY, CDR2 SYGVKD, per germline. CDR3 sequence reads: CAISAYRDGYTF. The DNA for the CDR3 is TGTGCCATCAGTGCCTACAGGGACGGCTACACCTTC.

The chain is built from TRBV6-2 or TRBV6-3 and TRBJ2-7; 8 bases fit TRBD1. The V and J ends lost 6 bases and 2 bases, in that order; junction bases with no gene match: 12. CDR3 length: 16 amino acids. Germline CDR1 MNHEY, CDR2 SVGEGT. CDR3 coding DNA: TGTGCCAGCAGCTACCTCCCCGGGACAGGAGCCTACGAGCAGTACTTC. Its translation: CASSYLPGTGAYEQYF.

In its sample, this clonotype was seen many times. The CDR3 sequence is CASSLLAGGLEQYF. CDR3 nucleotide sequence: TGTGCCAGCAGCCTACTAGCGGGAGGTCTAGAGCAGTACTTC. This chain connects TRBV27 to TRBJ2-7; 12 bases agree with TRBD2. J lost 7 bases, V lost 6 bases, and 7 bases had no gene match. Germline V gene data show CDR1 as MNHEY and CDR2 as SMNVEV (reference sequence). The CDR3 contains 14 residues.

This clonotype came up many times. The chain recombines TRBV29-1 with TRBJ2-7; TRBD1 agrees at 8 bases. This CDR3 is 14 amino acids long. Unmatched junction bases numbered 8, after V lost 5 bases and J lost 2 bases. Germline V CDR1 and CDR2: SQVTM, ANQGSEA. CDR3 DNA: TGCAGCGTTCAGGTGCAGGGGGCGACCTACGAGCAGTACTTC. Translating it yields CSVQVQGATYEQYF.

This rearrangement joins TRBV25-1 to TRBJ1-6; D might be TRBD1 (5 bases). Germline V CDR1 and CDR2: MGHDK, SYGVNS. The V end lost 1 base, the J end lost 5 bases, and 9 bases lay between the germline ends. This CDR3 spans 15 amino acids. The CDR3 DNA sequence: TGTGCCAGCAGTGAATTCGGGGGGAATAATTCACCCCTCCACTTT. Its protein product is CASSEFGGNNSPLHF.

The gene calls are TRBV5-1 and TRBJ2-1; 9 bases match TRBD1. The V gene end was trimmed by 4 bases and the J gene end by 6 bases; junction bases not matched to a gene: 8. Germline V gene sequence: CDR1 SGHRS, CDR2 YFSETQ. This CDR3 contains 15 residues. DNA of the CDR3: TGCGCCAGCAGCCAACAGGGGGCGGGTGGCAATGAGCAGTTCTTC. It yields the protein CASSQQGAGGNEQFF.

Ten or more counts support this clonotype. The chain uses TRBV29-1 and TRBJ1-1; TRBD1 aligns across 9 bases. The CDR3 consists of 13 residues. Germline V gives CDR1 SQVTM, CDR2 ANQGSEA. Trimming at V came to 6 bases and at J to 0 bases, leaving 2 bases not matched to a gene. CDR3 nucleotide sequence: TGCAGCGTGGGGACAGGGATGAACACTGAAGCTTTCTTT. It encodes CSVGTGMNTEAFF.

The gene calls are TRBV3-1 and TRBJ2-2; TRBD2 aligns across 9 bases. J lost 5 bases, V lost 8 bases, and 12 bases had no gene match. This CDR3 has 16 residues. Germline assignment: CDR1 LGHDT and CDR2 YNNKEL (reference sequence). The CDR3 protein is CASGAREGLGTGELFF. DNA for the CDR3: TGTGCCAGCGGTGCGCGGGAGGGCCTTGGTACCGGGGAGCTGTTTTTT.

In this sample, this clonotype turned up many times. This chain links TRBV7-9 with TRBJ1-1; no clear D gene. CDR1 and CDR2 from the germline V gene are SEHNR and FQNEAQ (reference sequence). V gave up 5 bases and J gave up 9 bases, with 7 bases separating them. This CDR3 region has 10 residues. CDR3 sequence (DNA): TGTGCCAGCAGCGGTTTGAAAGCTTTCTTT. Translation gives CASSGLKAFF.

This clonotype was observed at least ten times. V is TRBV20-1 and J is TRBJ1-1, with TRBD1 as a possible D gene (5 bases). Looked up from germline, CDR1 is DFQATT and CDR2 is SNEGSKA (reference sequence). V was pared by 3 bases and J by 0 bases, with 17 bases between. The CDR3 is 16 residues long. The CDR3 here is CSARDTYLDMNTEAFF. CDR3 nucleotide sequence: TGCAGTGCTAGGGACACCTACCTTGACATGAACACTGAAGCTTTCTTT.

The genes are TRBV6-2 or TRBV6-3 and TRBJ2-5, with 7 bases fitting TRBD1. Trimming removed 6 bases from V and 3 bases from J; junction bases left unmatched: 13. Germline CDR1 and CDR2: MNHEY and SVGEGT. The CDR3 has 16 amino acids. In nucleotides, the CDR3 is TGTGCCAGCAGGAGGACAGGAGAGACCATTAAAGAGACCCAGTACTTC. This encodes CASRRTGETIKETQYF.

This clonotype was observed a handful of times. V usage is TRBV12-3 or TRBV12-4 and J usage is TRBJ2-5; TRBD2 agrees at 8 bases. The trim removed 8 bases at V and 5 bases at J, leaving 10 bases unmatched. This CDR3 is 14 amino acids long. In DNA, the CDR3 is TGTGCCAGCCCCCCGGCGGGAGGAGGGGAGACCCAGTACTTC. The encoded protein is CASPPAGGGETQYF.

CDR3 protein: CSVGRGDEQYF. CDR3 coding DNA: TGCAGCGTGGGGCGCGGCGACGAGCAGTACTTC. V and J are TRBV29-1 and TRBJ2-7, with a weak D call TRBD1 (5 bases). CDR1 is SQVTM, CDR2 ANQGSEA, per germline. CDR3 length: 11 amino acids. The ends were cut back, 6 bases at V and 5 bases at J, with 11 bases in the middle.

This chain uses TRBV19 with TRBJ1-4; D remains unclear. Germline lookup yields CDR1 LNHDA and CDR2 SQIVND (reference sequence). V was shortened by 3 bases and J by 11 bases, with 16 bases between the two germline ends. The CDR3 is 14 residues long. The CDR3 DNA reads TGTGCCAGTAGTATCGCGCCTGAGGCATCCAAACTGTTTTTT. Translating gives CASSIAPEASKLFF.

This clonotype was seen ten or more times. This chain links TRBV6-1 with TRBJ2-1; TRBD1 might be the D (5 bases). The V gene's germline CDR1 is MNHNS and CDR2 SASEGT. The length of the CDR3 is 14 residues. The V end was cut by 9 bases, the J end by 9 bases, with 21 bases between. CDR3 bases: TGTGCCAGTCCTTGGCCAGGGCCGTTAGGTGAGCAGTTCTTC. Translating gives CASPWPGPLGEQFF.

This clonotype was seen many times. The rearrangement uses TRBV29-1 and TRBJ2-7, with TRBD2 as a possible D gene (6 bases). Germline loops: CDR1 SQVTM, CDR2 ANQGSEA. The length of the CDR3 is 11 residues. V lost 4 bases and J lost 7, with 11 bases in between. For the CDR3, the DNA is TGCAGCGTTGTATTAAGCGGGGAGCAGTACGTC. Translating gives CSVVLSGEQYV.

This clonotype was seen repeatedly, ten times or more. V is TRBV21-1 and J is TRBJ2-7. TRBV21-1 is a listed pseudogene. CDR3 size: 14 residues. The CDR3 DNA reads as TGTGCCAGCAGCAAAGATGGGCAGGCGAGGGAGCAGTACGTC. This gives the protein CASSKDGQAREQYV.

This clonotype was counted only a few times. V usage is TRBV7-2 and J usage is TRBJ2-5; no firm D call. The V gene's germline CDR1 is SGHTA and CDR2 FQGNSA. CDR3 length equals 14 residues. V lost 1 base to trimming and J lost 4 bases, with 10 bases between them. CDR3 sequence (DNA): TGTGCCAGCAGCTTAGAGATGTTCCGAGAGACCCAGTACTTC. It is translated as CASSLEMFRETQYF.